The clone carrying this TCR beta chain has just one count. The antigen remains unidentified. The regulatory T cell sort gate was CD4+CD25hiCD127low/negative. Unrelated healthy donors provided the controls. The CDR3 contains 14 residues. J was trimmed by 3 bases and V by 8 bases; bases with no gene match: 10. Sequencing was performed with immunoSEQ multiplex PCR; in TCRdb, only in-frame clones are kept and a portion is missing. Of roughly 23,000 clones in the sample, nearly 95% are singletons; the top ten hold roughly 1.5%. The data stem from a study of B cell selection in AIRE deficiency. General study findings and limits: TCRbeta-only data showed around 39% of shared healthy Treg sequences in healthy Tconv. Healthy donors alone shared 30% to 35% of around 3,700 Treg sequences; patients alone about 10%. In TCRBV usage, CDR3 length and diversity, patient Tconv and Treg cells matched healthy donors.

J is TRBJ1-1 and V is TRBV5-3, with 7 bases identical to TRBD1. TRBV5-3 counts as an open reading frame of uncertain function. The origin of this receptor is a human donor in good health. The sample consisted of CD4+CD25+ Tregs sorted from PBMCs. CDR3 amino acids: CASSETGRYTEAFF. The CDR3 DNA sequence: TGTGCCAGCAGCGAGACAGGGAGATACACTGAAGCTTTCTTT.